This entry describes one T cell receptor beta chain. The entry originates in a study of blood T cell repertoires in COVID-19. Background on the study: Whether acute or convalescent, the COVID-19 samples came from the United States, Italy and Spain. T cells, B-cell-depleted T cells, or PBMCs provided the cDNA or gDNA that served as material.

V gave up 5 bases and J gave up 4 bases; unmatched junction bases: 5. This CDR3 has 14 amino acids. Germline V gene data show CDR1 as MNHEY and CDR2 as SVGEGT. Original methodology: Amplification from reference gene primers served as the basis for estimated nucleated cell counts. Data came from immunoSEQ multiplex PCR; TCRdb stores just in-frame clones and leaves some out. D and trimming come from the DNA, and the V and J calls and clone size come from that table. The table has 180,000 or so clones, roughly nine tenths seen once. The chain is built from TRBV6-2 or TRBV6-3 and TRBJ2-1, with 7 bases that match TRBD2. The receptor was isolated from a man aged 35 to 55 with acute or convalescent COVID-19. Sequenced: peripheral blood. The CDR3 DNA reads TGTGCCAGCAGTCACAGCGGGGCTTACAATGAGCAGTTCTTC. It is translated as CASSHSGAYNEQFF.